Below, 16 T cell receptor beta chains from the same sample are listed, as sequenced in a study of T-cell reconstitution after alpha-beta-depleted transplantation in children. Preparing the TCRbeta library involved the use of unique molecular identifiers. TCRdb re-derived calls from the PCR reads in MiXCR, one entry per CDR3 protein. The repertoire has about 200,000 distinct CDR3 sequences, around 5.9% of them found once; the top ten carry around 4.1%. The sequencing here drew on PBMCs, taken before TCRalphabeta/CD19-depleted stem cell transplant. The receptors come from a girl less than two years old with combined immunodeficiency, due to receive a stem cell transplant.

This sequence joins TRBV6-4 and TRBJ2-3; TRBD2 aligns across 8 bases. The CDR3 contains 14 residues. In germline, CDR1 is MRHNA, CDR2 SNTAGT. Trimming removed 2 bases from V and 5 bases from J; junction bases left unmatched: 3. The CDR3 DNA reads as TGTGCCAGCAGTGACGGGACTAGGGAAGATACGCAGTATTTT. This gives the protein CASSDGTREDTQYF.

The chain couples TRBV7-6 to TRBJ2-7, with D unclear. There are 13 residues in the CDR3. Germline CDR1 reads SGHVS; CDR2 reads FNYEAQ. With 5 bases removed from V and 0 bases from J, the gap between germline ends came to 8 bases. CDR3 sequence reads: CASSQKDSYEQYF. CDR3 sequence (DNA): TGTGCCAGCAGCCAGAAGGACTCCTACGAGCAGTACTTC.

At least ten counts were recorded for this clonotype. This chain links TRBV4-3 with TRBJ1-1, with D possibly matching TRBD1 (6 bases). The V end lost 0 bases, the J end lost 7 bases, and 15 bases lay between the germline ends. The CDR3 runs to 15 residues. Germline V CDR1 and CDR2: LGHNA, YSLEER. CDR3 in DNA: TGCGCCAGCAGCCAAGACAGGGGCGGAGGGGTTGAAGCTTTCTTT. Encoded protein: CASSQDRGGGVEAFF.

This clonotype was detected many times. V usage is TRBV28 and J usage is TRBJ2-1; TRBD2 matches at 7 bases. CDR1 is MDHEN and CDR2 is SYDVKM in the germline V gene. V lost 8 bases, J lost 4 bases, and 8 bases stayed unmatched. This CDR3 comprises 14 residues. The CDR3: CASHYSSGYNEQFF. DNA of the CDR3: TGTGCCAGCCATTATTCTAGCGGTTACAATGAGCAGTTCTTC. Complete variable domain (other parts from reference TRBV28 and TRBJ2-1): DVKVTQSSRYLVKRTGEKVFLECVQDMDHENMFWYRQDPGLGLRLIYFSYDVKMKEKGDIPEGYSVSREKKERFSLILESASTNQTSMYLCASHYSSGYNEQFFGPGTRLTVL.

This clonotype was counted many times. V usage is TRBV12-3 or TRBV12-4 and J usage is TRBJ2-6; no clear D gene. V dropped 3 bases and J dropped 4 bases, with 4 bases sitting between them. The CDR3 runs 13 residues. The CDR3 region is CASSFGGANVLTF. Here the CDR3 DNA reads TGTGCCAGCAGTTTTGGGGGGGCCAACGTCCTGACTTTC.

The CDR3 nucleotides are TGTGCCACCAGCAGACCAGGGAACACCATATATTTT. Protein: CATSRPGNTIYF. The chain links TRBV15 to TRBJ1-3, with D perhaps TRBD1 (5 bases). V lost 2 bases and J lost 7, with 6 bases in between. CDR1 is LNHNV and CDR2 is YYDKDF in the germline V gene (reference sequence). This CDR3 spans 12 amino acids.

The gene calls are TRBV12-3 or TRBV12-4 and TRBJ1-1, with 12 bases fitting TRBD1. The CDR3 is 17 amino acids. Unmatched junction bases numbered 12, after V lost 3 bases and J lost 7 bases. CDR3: CASSFRLRDRGRGEAFF. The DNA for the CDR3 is TGTGCCAGCAGTTTCCGCCTCCGGGACAGGGGGCGTGGTGAAGCTTTCTTT.

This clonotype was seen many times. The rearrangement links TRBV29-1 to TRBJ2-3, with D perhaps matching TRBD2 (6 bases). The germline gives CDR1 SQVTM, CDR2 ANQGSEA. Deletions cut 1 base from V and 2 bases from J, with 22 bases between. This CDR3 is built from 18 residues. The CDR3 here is CSVEAGGPSEKPTDTQYF. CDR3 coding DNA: TGCAGCGTTGAAGCTGGCGGGCCTAGCGAGAAACCCACAGATACGCAGTATTTT.

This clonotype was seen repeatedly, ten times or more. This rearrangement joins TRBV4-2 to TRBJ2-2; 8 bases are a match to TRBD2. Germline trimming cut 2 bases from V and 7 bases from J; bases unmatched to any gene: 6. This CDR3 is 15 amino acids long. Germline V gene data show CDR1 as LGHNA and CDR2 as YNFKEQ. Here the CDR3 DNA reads TGTGCCAGCAGCCAACGGGGGGGCCAGGGCGGGGAGCTGTTTTTT. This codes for CASSQRGGQGGELFF.

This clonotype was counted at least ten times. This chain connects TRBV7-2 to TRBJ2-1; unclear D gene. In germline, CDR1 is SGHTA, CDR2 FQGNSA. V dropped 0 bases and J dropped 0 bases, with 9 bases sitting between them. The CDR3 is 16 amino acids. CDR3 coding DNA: TGTGCCAGCAGCTTAGCCTTAATAAGCTCCTACAATGAGCAGTTCTTC. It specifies CASSLALISSYNEQFF.

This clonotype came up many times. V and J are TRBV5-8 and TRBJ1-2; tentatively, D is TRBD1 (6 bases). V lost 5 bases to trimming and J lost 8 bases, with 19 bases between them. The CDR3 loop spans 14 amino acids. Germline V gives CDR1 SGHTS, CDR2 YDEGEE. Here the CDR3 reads CASRFTGSLYGYTF. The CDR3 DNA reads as TGTGCCAGCAGATTTACAGGGAGTCTGTACGGCTACACCTTC.

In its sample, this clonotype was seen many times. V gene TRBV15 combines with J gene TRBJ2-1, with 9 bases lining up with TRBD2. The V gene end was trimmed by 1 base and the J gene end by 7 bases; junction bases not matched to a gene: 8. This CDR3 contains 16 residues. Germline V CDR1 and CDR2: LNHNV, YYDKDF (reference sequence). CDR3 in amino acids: CATSRAPAGGLNEQFF. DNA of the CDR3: TGTGCCACCAGCAGAGCCCCAGCGGGGGGCCTTAATGAGCAGTTCTTC.

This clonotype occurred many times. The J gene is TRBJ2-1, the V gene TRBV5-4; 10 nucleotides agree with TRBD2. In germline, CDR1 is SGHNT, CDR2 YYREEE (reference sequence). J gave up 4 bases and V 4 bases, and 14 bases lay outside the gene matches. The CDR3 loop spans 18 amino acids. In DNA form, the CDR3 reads TGTGCCAGCAGCACCCTTCTTGGCACTAGCGGGGTATACAATGAGCAGTTCTTC. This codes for CASSTLLGTSGVYNEQFF.

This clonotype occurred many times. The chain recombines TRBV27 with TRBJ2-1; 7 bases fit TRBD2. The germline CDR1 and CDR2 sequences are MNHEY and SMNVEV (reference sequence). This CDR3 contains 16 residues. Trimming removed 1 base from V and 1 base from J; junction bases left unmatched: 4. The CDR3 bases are TGTGCCAGCAGTTTATATCTAGCGGTTTCCTACAATGAGCAGTTCTTC. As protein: CASSLYLAVSYNEQFF.

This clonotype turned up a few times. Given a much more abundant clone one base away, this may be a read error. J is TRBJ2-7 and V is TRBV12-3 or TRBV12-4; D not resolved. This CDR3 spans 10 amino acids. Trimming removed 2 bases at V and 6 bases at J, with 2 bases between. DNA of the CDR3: TGTGCCAGCAGTTTAACCGAGCAGTACTTC. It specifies CASSLTEQYF.

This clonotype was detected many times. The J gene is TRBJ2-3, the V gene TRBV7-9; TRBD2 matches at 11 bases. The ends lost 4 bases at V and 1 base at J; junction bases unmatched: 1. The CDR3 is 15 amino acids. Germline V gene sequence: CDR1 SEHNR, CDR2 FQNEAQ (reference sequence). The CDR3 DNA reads TGTGCCAGCAGCTCGGGACTAGCGGGCACAGATACGCAGTATTTT. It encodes CASSSGLAGTDTQYF.